This T cell receptor beta chain was observed in a study of cytomegalovirus exposure and HLA in healthy donors. Study in general: Most genotyped donors, roughly 83% of about 430, had Caucasian-associated genetic ancestry. Study-level results: Sequencing depth roughly uniform across donors was assumed in presence/absence analyses.

On this clone: The target antigen is unknown.

Use of 60 Vbeta and 13 Jbeta primers characterized the PCR. Per the study methods: The authors later counted 75 million to 90 million unique TCR beta chains, some 12 million of them shared. Only in-frame clones appear in the TCRdb table, and some are missing; sequencing was by immunoSEQ multiplex PCR. That table gives V, J and clone size, and the DNA gave D and trimming. This table lists about 140,000 clones. V lost 5 bases and J 3 bases, leaving 22 bases between the germline ends. The CDR3 contains 17 residues. Germline values: CDR1 SGHTA, CDR2 FQGTGA. This TCR came from a man aged 40-55 years in good health and CMV-seronegative. Sequenced input: PBMCs. The V gene is TRBV7-3, the J gene TRBJ2-5, with D maybe TRBD1 (6 bases). This CDR3 is CASSPGGAGVSKETQYF. The CDR3 DNA reads as TGTGCCAGCAGCCCAGGAGGTGCAGGGGTGTCGAAAGAGACCCAGTACTTC.